This T cell receptor beta chain is drawn from a study of T cell repertoires in cytomegalovirus infection. Germline assignment: CDR1 SGHTA and CDR2 FQGNSA. CDR3 size: 16 residues. V shed 4 bases, J shed 2 bases, and the junction held 9 bases outside the gene matches. This clonotype was counted ten times or more. From the reads, TCRdb called clonotypes with MiXCR, one entry per CDR3 protein. This sample has fewer than 550,000 distinct CDR3 sequences, with roughly 12% found just once. The genes are TRBV7-2 and TRBJ2-7; 9 nucleotides line up with TRBD2. Sequencing was done on a sample of PBMCs. This TCR came from a human donor in good health (CMV status not recorded). Some clones in this sample may be carry-over from other donors' samples. The CDR3 is CASSSASGTSTYEQYF. The DNA of the CDR3 is TGTGCCAGCAGCTCCGCGTCCGGGACTAGCACCTACGAGCAGTACTTC.